The next 25 T cell receptor beta chains were all read from a single sample in a study of T-cell memory formation after mild COVID-19. A single record per CDR3 protein comes from TCRdb applying MiXCR to the 5' RACE reads. This table has 350,000 to 500,000 distinct CDR3 sequences, 20% to 25% appearing once. Sample: PBMCs or a T cell subset sorted from them (not recorded which). The receptor source for this set is an adult woman who had mild COVID-19 (a few samples of this study predate the infection). Cell type and time point are not known.

The chain employs TRBV27 and TRBJ2-5; the match to TRBD1 covers 7 bases. The V and J ends lost 5 bases and 2 bases, in that order; junction bases with no gene match: 11. This CDR3 has 16 residues. Looked up from germline, CDR1 is MNHEY and CDR2 is SMNVEV (reference sequence). The CDR3 sequence is CASSRIDPGQQETQYF. CDR3 nucleotides: TGTGCCAGCAGTCGCATCGACCCGGGACAGCAAGAGACCCAGTACTTC.

This clonotype was seen a handful of times. The V call is TRBV18, the J call TRBJ2-5; D is tentatively TRBD1 or TRBD2 (5 bases each). Germline V gene lookup returns CDR1 KGHSH and CDR2 LQKENI. The V end was cut by 5 bases, the J end by 2 bases, with 15 bases between. CDR3 length equals 15 residues. Written as DNA, the CDR3 is TGTGCCAGCTCATACAGCCCGGGACGGCAAGAGACCCAGTACTTC. Translated: CASSYSPGRQETQYF. Full variable domain (rest looked up from reference TRBV18 and TRBJ2-5): NAGVMQNPRHLVRRRGQEARLRCSPMKGHSHVYWYRQLPEEGLKFMVYLQKENIIDESGMPKERFSAEFPKEGPSILRIQQVVRGDSAAYFCASSYSPGRQETQYFGPGTRLLVL.

There are many counts of this clonotype. The chain recombines TRBV7-2 with TRBJ1-2, with no clear D. Looked up from germline, CDR1 is SGHTA and CDR2 is FQGNSA. The CDR3 totals 13 residues. The germline V and J ends were trimmed by 3 bases and 2 bases, with 7 bases remaining between them. The CDR3 protein is CASSLDGNYGYTF. The CDR3 nucleotides are TGTGCCAGCAGCTTGGACGGCAACTATGGCTACACCTTC.

This chain joins TRBV20-1 and TRBJ2-6, with TRBD1 matching over 8 bases. Per germline, CDR1 DFQATT and CDR2 SNEGSKA (reference sequence). The trim removed 2 bases at V and 0 bases at J, leaving 6 bases unmatched. CDR3 length: 17 amino acids. The chain's CDR3 is CSARSTGVHSGANVLTF. CDR3 DNA sequence: TGCAGTGCTAGATCGACAGGGGTCCACTCTGGGGCCAACGTCCTGACTTTC.

This clonotype has more than one count but fewer than ten. This chain joins TRBV11-2 and TRBJ1-3, with a possible D match to TRBD1 (5 bases). Germline V gene data show CDR1 as SGHAT and CDR2 as FQNNGV. Trimming took off 5 bases at V and 2 bases at J, with 10 bases between the two ends. The CDR3 loop spans 14 amino acids. The CDR3 DNA reads TGTGCCAGCAGCCCCTCGGGGGCTGGAAACACCATATATTTT. Amino acids: CASSPSGAGNTIYF.

The rearrangement joins TRBV14 to TRBJ2-2; D gene uncertain. The CDR3 runs 15 residues. Between the trimmed V and J ends, which lost 1 base and 3 bases, there was a span of 9 bases. CDR1 and CDR2 (germline): SGHDN, FVKESK. CDR3 sequence (DNA): TGTGCCAGCAGCCAAGGTCCAGGCTACACCGGGGAGCTGTTTTTT. Translating it yields CASSQGPGYTGELFF.

This clonotype was counted a few times. The chain couples TRBV29-1 to TRBJ1-4; D is perhaps TRBD1 (6 bases). CDR1 and CDR2 (germline): SQVTM, ANQGSEA. The CDR3 contains 12 residues. V lost 4 bases and J lost 5, with 8 bases in between. CDR3 coding DNA: TGCAGCGTTGCAGGGGCGAATGAAAAACTGTTTTTT. It yields the protein CSVAGANEKLFF.

This clonotype has a handful of counts. The chain employs TRBV5-1 and TRBJ2-5, with a weak D call TRBD2 (6 bases). The CDR3 totals 18 residues. With 0 bases removed from V and 4 bases from J, the gap between germline ends came to 22 bases. CDR1 SGHRS and CDR2 YFSETQ come from the germline V gene. CDR3 DNA sequence: TGCGCCAGCAGCTTGGAAGTGGTCAGTCAGGGAGGAGGAGAGACCCAGTACTTC. This encodes CASSLEVVSQGGGETQYF.

The chain uses TRBV20-1 and TRBJ2-7, with TRBD2 as a possible D gene (6 bases). Germline CDR1 reads DFQATT; CDR2 reads SNEGSKA (reference sequence). CDR3 length equals 14 residues. Trimming took 0 bases from V and 2 from J, leaving 11 bases between them. In DNA, the CDR3 is TGCAGTGCTAGAGATTCGGAGGGGACCTACGAGCAGTACTTC. As protein: CSARDSEGTYEQYF.

J is TRBJ2-5 and V is TRBV29-1; 10 nucleotides match TRBD2. The CDR3 sequence is 14 residues long. Germline V gives CDR1 SQVTM, CDR2 ANQGSEA. J lost 4 bases, V lost 5 bases, and 7 bases had no gene match. The CDR3 DNA reads TGCAGCGTTTCACCGGGACTAGCGCTAGAGACCCAGTACTTC. Protein sequence: CSVSPGLALETQYF.

This clonotype was seen more than once but under ten times. The rearrangement joins TRBV7-9 to TRBJ2-3, with TRBD1 matching 9 bases. CDR1 and CDR2 (germline): SEHNR, FQNEAQ (reference sequence). Trimming at V came to 3 bases and at J to 6 bases, leaving 13 bases not matched to a gene. The CDR3 loop spans 17 amino acids. For the CDR3, the DNA is TGTGCCAGCAGCTTTGATCGACAGGGGGGGACTGGTGATACGCAGTATTTT. Encoded protein: CASSFDRQGGTGDTQYF.

This chain joins TRBV12-3 or TRBV12-4 and TRBJ2-1; maybe TRBD2 (6 bases). The V end was cut by 7 bases, the J end by 0 bases, with 13 bases between. The CDR3 contains 15 residues. CDR3 amino acids: CASTPGESSYNEQFF. Here the CDR3 DNA reads TGTGCCAGCACCCCGGGGGAAAGCTCCTACAATGAGCAGTTCTTC.

This clonotype was detected a few times. The chain joins TRBV12-3 or TRBV12-4 to TRBJ2-7, with TRBD1 as a possible D gene (6 bases). Trimming removed 7 bases from V and 7 bases from J, with 17 bases in between. The CDR3 runs to 13 residues. The DNA for the CDR3 is TGTGCCAGCACCCCGTCAGGGGTAGAAGAGCAGTACTTC. Protein product: CASTPSGVEEQYF.

This clonotype was seen a few times. The chain is built from TRBV12-3 or TRBV12-4 and TRBJ1-4, with TRBD1 matching over 7 bases. Trimming took 7 bases from V and 9 from J; bases not matched to a gene: 11. This CDR3 comprises 14 residues. CDR3 sequence: CASNLGTESKKLFF. Written as DNA, the CDR3 is TGTGCCAGCAACTTAGGGACAGAATCTAAAAAACTGTTTTTT.

The gene calls are TRBV18 and TRBJ2-7, with 8 bases identical to TRBD1. Per the germline V gene, CDR1 is KGHSH and CDR2 is LQKENI. Losses at the gene ends were 6 bases for V and 6 bases for J; bases not matched to a gene: 10. This CDR3 region has 14 residues. CDR3 coding DNA: TGTGCCAGCTCCAAACTGACAGGGGAGTCCGAGCAGTACTTC. This encodes CASSKLTGESEQYF.

V gene TRBV20-1 combines with J gene TRBJ2-7; D may correspond to TRBD1 or TRBD2 (5 bases each). The CDR3 totals 12 residues. V was shortened by 6 bases and J by 1 base, with 10 bases between the two germline ends. The germline gives CDR1 DFQATT, CDR2 SNEGSKA (reference sequence). The CDR3 bases are TGCAGTGCGACCGGGGCTTCCTACGAGCAGTACTTC. Its protein is CSATGASYEQYF.

A few counts support this clonotype. The chain couples TRBV20-1 to TRBJ2-7; TRBD1 matches 9 bases. V trimming: 3 bases; J trimming: 3 bases; junction bases outside the gene matches: 6. CDR3 length equals 14 residues. The germline CDR1 and CDR2 sequences are DFQATT and SNEGSKA (reference sequence). CDR3 DNA: TGCAGTGCTAGGGGGACAGGGACCGTCTACGAGCAGTACTTC. It is translated as CSARGTGTVYEQYF.

In this sample, this clonotype turned up once. This sequence joins TRBV4-3 and TRBJ2-1, with 10 nucleotides matching TRBD2. Germline CDR1 and CDR2: LGHNA and YSLEER. V lost 0 bases, J lost 6 bases, and 14 bases stayed unmatched. This CDR3 region has 19 residues. Here the CDR3 reads CASSQDSDLAGVGANEQFF. The DNA for the CDR3 is TGCGCCAGCAGCCAAGATTCCGATCTAGCGGGAGTAGGTGCCAATGAGCAGTTCTTC.

The chain joins TRBV6-5 to TRBJ1-1; D gene ambiguous. Trimming stripped 9 bases from V and 4 bases from J, with 15 bases between. Per germline, CDR1 MNHEY and CDR2 SVGAGI. CDR3 length: 13 amino acids. DNA of the CDR3: TGTGCCAGTATGAGGTTAATGAGCACTGAAGCTTTCTTT. As protein: CASMRLMSTEAFF.

J is TRBJ1-2 and V is TRBV7-3; D uncertain. The germline V gene has CDR1 SGHTA and CDR2 FQGTGA. Trimming removed 1 base from V and 2 bases from J, with 11 bases in between. This CDR3 region has 15 residues. Here the CDR3 reads CASSLMHSGNYGYTF. The CDR3 DNA reads as TGTGCCAGCAGCTTAATGCATTCGGGCAACTATGGCTACACCTTC.

A single count supports this clonotype. V gene TRBV7-9 combines with J gene TRBJ2-5; 7 bases fit TRBD1. The J segment lost 4 bases and the V segment lost 6 bases, leaving 11 bases of the junction unmatched. This CDR3 has 15 amino acids. In germline, CDR1 is SEHNR, CDR2 FQNEAQ (reference sequence). This CDR3 reads CASSLGQVTRETQYF. CDR3 DNA sequence: TGTGCCAGCAGTCTTGGACAGGTTACGAGAGAGACCCAGTACTTC.

The J gene is TRBJ2-3, the V gene TRBV7-8, with 7 positions matching TRBD2. With 1 base clipped from V and 4 bases from J, the junction kept 11 bases outside the gene matches. The germline V gene encodes CDR1 SGHVS and CDR2 FQNEAQ. CDR3 size: 17 residues. Here the CDR3 reads CASSLDFGLEVADTQYF. Here the CDR3 DNA reads TGTGCCAGCAGCTTAGATTTCGGACTAGAGGTGGCAGATACGCAGTATTTT.

This chain links TRBV2 with TRBJ2-7; the D gene is possibly TRBD2 (5 bases). Germline loops: CDR1 SNHLY, CDR2 FYNNEI. This CDR3 has 11 residues. The V and J ends lost 8 bases and 4 bases respectively, with 9 bases between them. The CDR3: CASLLAYEQYF. CDR3 bases: TGTGCCAGCCTGCTAGCTTACGAGCAGTACTTC.

This chain uses TRBV7-6 with TRBJ2-5; perhaps TRBD1 as D (6 bases). CDR1 SGHVS and CDR2 FNYEAQ come from the germline V gene. Trimming removed 0 bases at V and 4 bases at J, with 15 bases between. The CDR3 sequence is 16 residues long. The CDR3 DNA is TGTGCCAGCAGCTTAGCTTTCGGGGTCAGGGGAGAGACCCAGTACTTC. The encoded protein is CASSLAFGVRGETQYF.

The chain uses TRBV11-3 and TRBJ2-7, with 9 positions matching TRBD2. Trimming cost V 4 bases and J 6 bases; bases outside gene matches: 10. The CDR3 is made up of 15 amino acids. Looked up from germline, CDR1 is SGHNT and CDR2 is YENEEA. The CDR3 DNA is TGTGCCAGCAGCTATGCGGGAGGGCCCCTTGGCGAGCAGTACTTC. This sequence encodes CASSYAGGPLGEQYF.